A selection of T cell receptor beta chains follows, all from one sample in a study of T cell responses to AZD1222 COVID-19 vaccine. The data were produced by immunoSEQ multiplex PCR, yet TCRdb's version contains in-frame clones alone and is incomplete. The sample carries approximately 120,000 clones, 93% recorded once. The sequenced sample was peripheral blood, obtained on day 0 of AZD1222 vaccination. The source of these receptors is an adult in good health. Both conserved end residues are part of each CDR3. A D gene is named only where the DNA matches it firmly. Only part of the rows carry a size: once, few, many, or a class if the clone is expanded.

size,V,D,J,DNA,CDR3
-,TRBV7-2,-,TRBJ2-7,TGTGCCAGCAGCTTACAGAGTCAGGGATTATACGAGCAGTACTTC,CASSLQSQGLYEQYF
-,TRBV25-1,TRBD1,TRBJ2-1,TGTGCCAGCAGTGGACAGGGCTACAATGAGCAGTTCTTC,CASSGQGYNEQFF
-,TRBV3-1/TRBV3-2,TRBD1,TRBJ2-1,TGTGCCAGCAGCCAGGGACAGGGGGTATTCTTC,CASSQGQGVFF
-,TRBV5-4,-,TRBJ2-7,TGTGCCAGCAGCCCGGGGGCTGGGTCCTACGAGCAGTACTTC,CASSPGAGSYEQYF
-,TRBV2,-,TRBJ1-2,TGTGCCAGCAGCCATACTGAGACACTTAATGGCTACACCTTC,CASSHTETLNGYTF
-,TRBV28,-,TRBJ1-2,TGTGCCAGCGGGGAGGATTGGCTAAACTATGGCTACACCTTC,CASGEDWLNYGYTF
-,TRBV7-8,TRBD1,TRBJ2-4,TGTGCCAGCAGCGGATTAGGACAGGGGGCAAACATTCAGTACTTC,CASSGLGQGANIQYF
-,TRBV11-2,-,TRBJ1-1,TGTGCCAGCAGCTTAGCTGGTGTCGCTTTCTTT,CASSLAGVAFF
-,TRBV10-1,-,TRBJ1-1,TGCGCCAGCAGAAGAGGACCGGGGGTGAACACTGAAGCTTTCTTT,CASRRGPGVNTEAFF
-,TRBV28,-,TRBJ2-7,TGTGCCGCGTGCCCCGGGGACTTTTCCTCCTACGAGCAGTACTTC,CAACPGDFSSYEQYF
-,TRBV3-1/TRBV3-2,-,TRBJ2-7,TGTGCCAGCAGCCAAGATGCCGGAGGCTACGAGCAGTACTTC,CASSQDAGGYEQYF
-,TRBV6-5,-,TRBJ2-7,TGTGCCAGCAGTTACTCCAGGGTGGGGCCCTACGAGCAGTACTTC,CASSYSRVGPYEQYF
-,TRBV13,-,TRBJ1-5,TGTGCCAGCAGCTTAGCAGGGTACAGCAATCAGCCCCAGCATTTT,CASSLAGYSNQPQHF
-,TRBV6-5,TRBD1,TRBJ2-1,TGTGCCAGCAGACTAGGGGGGACAGGGAAGGGTGAGCAGTTCTTC,CASRLGGTGKGEQFF
-,TRBV4-2,-,TRBJ2-7,TGTGCCAGCAGCTCGGGACCGCGGAGCAGGGACGAGCAGTACTTC,CASSSGPRSRDEQYF
few,TRBV6-1,-,TRBJ1-5,TGTGCCAGCAGTGAAAGCCCTGAGGGCAATCAGCCCCAGCATTTT,CASSESPEGNQPQHF
-,TRBV5-1,-,TRBJ1-4,TGCGCCAGCAGCTTCCGCAGAGCCTATAATGAAAAACTGTTTTTT,CASSFRRAYNEKLFF
-,TRBV7-3,-,TRBJ1-1,TGTGCCAGCAGCTTAGGAGACCACACTGAAGCTTTCTTT,CASSLGDHTEAFF
-,TRBV7-9,-,TRBJ1-1,TGTGCCAGCAGCCCTCCTGGGGTGAACACTGAAGCTTTCTTT,CASSPPGVNTEAFF
once,TRBV6-5,TRBD1,TRBJ1-2,TGTGCCAGCAGCCTACAGGGGGGCGGTGGCTACACCTTC,CASSLQGGGGYTF
-,TRBV28,TRBD1,TRBJ1-3,TGTGCCAGCAGTTCAGGGGGTGCTGGAAACACCATATATTTT,CASSSGGAGNTIYF
once,TRBV3-1/TRBV3-2,TRBD2,TRBJ2-7,TGTGCCAGCAGCCAACCGACTAGCGGGTTCTCCTACGAGCAGTACTTC,CASSQPTSGFSYEQYF
-,TRBV12-3/TRBV12-4,-,TRBJ1-1,TGTGCCAGCAGTTCGGATGGCGCTTTCTTT,CASSSDGAFF
-,TRBV19,-,TRBJ2-1,TGTGCCAGTAGTATTTTCGGGGTAGGCGACAATGAGCAGTTCTTC,CASSIFGVGDNEQFF
-,TRBV7-9,-,TRBJ1-2,TGTGCCAGCAGCTTGGGAGGGAAGGATGGCTACACCTTC,CASSLGGKDGYTF
-,TRBV11-2,-,TRBJ2-7,TGTGCCAGCAGCCCGCGAGAGCTCGGGACCTCCTACGAGCAGTACTTC,CASSPRELGTSYEQYF
-,TRBV5-1,-,TRBJ1-2,TGCGCCAGCAGCTTGAACAGGCCCAAGGATGGCTACACCTTC,CASSLNRPKDGYTF
-,TRBV28,-,TRBJ1-2,TGTGCCAGCAGTTTAGACCACTATGGCTACACCTTC,CASSLDHYGYTF
-,TRBV19,-,TRBJ1-6,TGTGCCAGTAGTATCGGTTTGGGACAAGTCTATAATTCACCCCTCCACTTT,CASSIGLGQVYNSPLHF
-,TRBV7-9,-,TRBJ1-1,TGTGCCAGCAGCCCCCAAATAGGGTCTGAAGCTTTCTTT,CASSPQIGSEAFF
-,TRBV6-5,-,TRBJ1-5,TGTGCCAGCACAAGTCAGGGAACAGGCAATCAGCCCCAGCATTTT,CASTSQGTGNQPQHF
-,TRBV4-1,TRBD1,TRBJ2-2,TGCGCCAGCAGTCCCCTGACAGGGTGGAACACCGGGGAGCTGTTTTTT,CASSPLTGWNTGELFF
-,TRBV11-2,TRBD2,TRBJ2-7,TGTGCCAGCAGCAGGACTAGCGGGAGCAACGAGCAGTACTTC,CASSRTSGSNEQYF
-,TRBV6-1,-,TRBJ2-7,TGTGCCAGCAGTGAAGAGCCTTTTTGGGGCGAGCAGTACTTC,CASSEEPFWGEQYF
-,TRBV5-1,-,TRBJ1-1,TGCGCCAGCAGCTTGCGGGGGGCGCGGGACACTGAAGCTTTCTTT,CASSLRGARDTEAFF
-,TRBV3-1/TRBV3-2,-,TRBJ2-7,TGTGCCAGCAGCCAAGGGATGAGCCAACTCTACGAGCAGTACTTC,CASSQGMSQLYEQYF
-,TRBV18,-,TRBJ2-1,TGTGCCAGCTCCCTAGGGGCTGAGCAGTTCTTC,CASSLGAEQFF
-,TRBV27,TRBD1,TRBJ1-2,TGTGCCAGCAGTTTTTCCGGGACAGGGAGTTTCAATGGCTACACCTTC,CASSFSGTGSFNGYTF
-,TRBV30,-,TRBJ2-7,TGTGCCTGGAGTGAGGGATTTAACTACGAGCAGTACTTC,CAWSEGFNYEQYF
-,TRBV3-1/TRBV3-2,TRBD1,TRBJ1-1,TGTGCCAGCAGCCCTCTGATGACAGGGATGAACACTGAAGCTTTCTTT,CASSPLMTGMNTEAFF
-,TRBV5-6,TRBD1,TRBJ1-2,TGTGCCAGCAGCTTGGGCGAGGGGGCAGCTAACTATGGCTACACCTTC,CASSLGEGAANYGYTF
-,TRBV2,-,TRBJ2-1,TGTGCCAGCAGACCGAGCTCCTACAATGAGCAGTTCTTC,CASRPSSYNEQFF
-,TRBV5-1,-,TRBJ1-1,TGCGCCAGCAGCCACCCCGGGGGGGACACTGAAGCTTTCTTT,CASSHPGGDTEAFF
-,TRBV5-1,-,TRBJ2-2,TGCGCCAGCAGCTTGGCTGGACATACGAACACCGGGGAGCTGTTTTTT,CASSLAGHTNTGELFF
-,TRBV18,-,TRBJ2-1,TGTGCCAGCTCACCAGACACAGGAGACTCCTACAATGAGCAGTTCTTC,CASSPDTGDSYNEQFF
-,TRBV5-6,TRBD2,TRBJ2-1,TGTGCCAGCAGCTTGGGACTAGCGGGAAAGAATGAGCAGTTCTTC,CASSLGLAGKNEQFF
medium-sized,TRBV6-2/TRBV6-3,-,TRBJ2-3,TGTGCCAGCAGTTACACCAGAACTAGCACAGATACGCAGTATTTT,CASSYTRTSTDTQYF
-,TRBV19,TRBD1,TRBJ2-7,TGTGCCAGTATTGCAAACAGGGGGTCAACCTACGAGCAGTACTTC,CASIANRGSTYEQYF
-,TRBV28,-,TRBJ2-1,TGTGCCACCAGCTCCTACAATGAGCAGTTCTTC,CATSSYNEQFF
-,TRBV6-1,-,TRBJ2-7,TGTGCCAGCAGTGAAGCCTACGAGCAGTACTTC,CASSEAYEQYF
-,TRBV30,-,TRBJ2-3,TGTGCCTGGAGTGGACGAGCGGGTGGGAATACGCAGTATTTT,CAWSGRAGGNTQYF
-,TRBV11-3,TRBD1,TRBJ2-1,TGTGCCAGCAGCTTAGTTTCTGGCAGGGGGCCGAATGAGCAGTTCTTC,CASSLVSGRGPNEQFF
-,TRBV19,-,TRBJ2-2,TGTGCCAGTAGTACTTCGTCAGGACTAAACACCGGGGAGCTGTTTTTT,CASSTSSGLNTGELFF
once,TRBV6-5,-,TRBJ1-6,TGTGCCAGCAGTTTGGGTCGCGCCTATAATTCACCCCTCCACTTT,CASSLGRAYNSPLHF
-,TRBV10-3,-,TRBJ1-6,TGTGCCATCAGTGCGAGAGGGGCGGACAATTCACCCCTCCACTTT,CAISARGADNSPLHF
-,TRBV6-1,-,TRBJ2-7,TGTGCCAGCAGTGAAACCTACGAGCAGTACTTC,CASSETYEQYF
once,TRBV19,-,TRBJ2-1,TGTGCCAGTAGTATCAACAGGGTGAGCGCCTACAATGAGCAGTTCTTC,CASSINRVSAYNEQFF
-,TRBV3-1/TRBV3-2,-,TRBJ2-3,TGTGCCAGCAGCCAAGAGGGGGGCCTCCTCACAGATACGCAGTATTTT,CASSQEGGLLTDTQYF